The 18 T cell receptor beta chains below all came from one sample that was sequenced in a study of blood T cell repertoires in COVID-19. Using immunoSEQ multiplex PCR, the repertoire was profiled, and TCRdb retains in-frame clones only, with some absent. In the table there are a few hundred thousand clones, around 90% of which are singletons. The sequencing input was peripheral blood. Source of these receptors: a woman aged 65 to 85 with COVID-19, enrolled during active disease.

The gene calls are TRBV4-3 and TRBJ2-7, with 11 nucleotides matching TRBD2. CDR1 is LGHNA, CDR2 YSLEER, per germline. After removal of 0 bases from V and 4 bases from J, the junction contained 5 bases not matched to a gene. The CDR3 is 16 amino acids. CDR3 in DNA: TGCGCCAGCAGCCAAGATAGCGGGAGGGCCATTTACGAGCAGTACTTC. Protein product: CASSQDSGRAIYEQYF.

This sequence joins TRBV29-1 and TRBJ1-1; no firm D call. Trimming removed 7 bases from V and 3 bases from J, with 9 bases in between. The CDR3 covers 11 residues. Germline CDR1 and CDR2: SQVTM and ANQGSEA. DNA of the CDR3: TGCAGCGCCGCAGGATACACTGAAGCTTTCTTT. As protein: CSAAGYTEAFF.

The V and J genes are TRBV2 and TRBJ2-7; TRBD2 matches 11 bases. With V trimmed by 8 bases and J by 0 bases, 21 bases remained unmatched. The CDR3 extends over 20 amino acids. The germline CDR1 and CDR2 sequences are SNHLY and FYNNEI. The CDR3 spells CASGTGFGLAGGSSSYEQYF. In nucleotides, the CDR3 is TGTGCCAGCGGCACAGGTTTTGGGCTAGCGGGAGGCTCCAGCTCCTACGAGCAGTACTTC.

The rearrangement joins TRBV10-3 to TRBJ1-1; TRBD1 might be the D (5 bases). CDR1 and CDR2 (germline): ENHRY, SYGVKD. The germline V and J ends were trimmed by 1 base and 6 bases, with 18 bases remaining between them. The CDR3 contains 16 residues. The CDR3 is CAISEYRASQGAEAFF. The CDR3 DNA reads as TGTGCCATCAGTGAGTATCGAGCATCCCAGGGCGCTGAAGCTTTCTTT.

The chain combines TRBV6-1 with TRBJ1-4; 8 positions match TRBD1. CDR1 MNHNS and CDR2 SASEGT come from the germline V gene. Unmatched junction bases numbered 8, after V lost 3 bases and J lost 8 bases. CDR3 length: 15 amino acids. The CDR3: CASSEPGQVGEKLFF. In DNA form, the CDR3 reads TGTGCCAGCAGTGAGCCGGGACAGGTGGGCGAAAAACTGTTTTTT.

The rearrangement uses TRBV18 and TRBJ2-7; TRBD2 aligns across 7 bases. CDR1 is KGHSH, CDR2 LQKENI, per germline. The CDR3 length is 15 residues. After removal of 2 bases from V and 9 bases from J, the junction contained 13 bases not matched to a gene. CDR3 coding DNA: TGTGCCAGCTCACCAAACGGGGGGAACGGGATCGTGCAGTACTTC. Protein sequence: CASSPNGGNGIVQYF.

The CDR3: CASSSHLAGKTYEQYF. The CDR3 DNA sequence: TGTGCCAGCAGTTCCCACCTAGCGGGAAAGACCTACGAGCAGTACTTC. The V gene is TRBV6-6, the J gene TRBJ2-7; 9 nucleotides align to TRBD2. This CDR3 comprises 16 residues. Losses at the gene ends were 4 bases for V and 2 bases for J; bases not matched to a gene: 9. CDR1 is MNHNY, CDR2 SVGAGI, per germline (reference sequence).

For the CDR3, the DNA is TGCGCCAGCAGCTTGGGAGGACAGGGGGCCCTGACTAACTATGGCTACACCTTC. Its translation: CASSLGGQGALTNYGYTF. The chain joins TRBV5-1 to TRBJ1-2, with TRBD1 identical over 11 bases. The CDR3 has 18 amino acids. Germline assignment: CDR1 SGHRS and CDR2 YFSETQ. V was pared by 0 bases and J by 0 bases, with 7 bases of the junction left unmatched.

The gene calls are TRBV5-8 and TRBJ2-3; maybe TRBD2 (6 bases). V shed 0 bases and J shed 0 bases, with 11 bases lying between them. The CDR3 is made up of 16 amino acids. Germline assignment: CDR1 SGHTS and CDR2 YDEGEE. Here the CDR3 DNA reads TGTGCCAGCAGCTTGGGGTTAGCGGTGAGCACAGATACGCAGTATTTT. This codes for CASSLGLAVSTDTQYF.

The V and J genes are TRBV5-6 and TRBJ1-2; D perhaps matches TRBD1 (6 bases). From germline, CDR1 is SGHDT and CDR2 YYEEEE. Trimming pared 1 base from V and 4 bases from J, leaving 11 bases between. The CDR3 covers 14 residues. CDR3 sequence: CASSLLHRVYGYTF. In DNA, the CDR3 is TGTGCCAGCAGCTTGCTCCACAGGGTCTATGGCTACACCTTC.

The V gene is TRBV15, the J gene TRBJ2-7, with 10 bases fitting TRBD1. Germline lookup yields CDR1 LNHNV and CDR2 YYDKDF (reference sequence). Losses at the gene ends were 3 bases for V and 5 bases for J; bases not matched to a gene: 4. The CDR3 consists of 14 residues. CDR3 in amino acids: CATSRTGGVNEQYF. CDR3 coding DNA: TGTGCCACCAGCAGGACAGGGGGCGTCAACGAGCAGTACTTC.

This sequence joins TRBV5-4 and TRBJ2-2; D is perhaps TRBD2 (5 bases). This CDR3 contains 17 residues. Germline lookup yields CDR1 SGHNT and CDR2 YYREEE (reference sequence). Trimming removed 5 bases at V and 0 bases at J, with 17 bases between. DNA for the CDR3: TGTGCCAGCAGATTCGGACTTGAGACGACGAACACCGGGGAGCTGTTTTTT. Its protein is CASRFGLETTNTGELFF.

The chain uses TRBV5-5 and TRBJ2-7, with a possible D match to TRBD1 (5 bases). This CDR3 comprises 13 residues. The germline V and J ends were trimmed by 0 bases and 3 bases, with 7 bases remaining between them. The V gene's germline CDR1 is SGHKS and CDR2 YYEKEE (reference sequence). The CDR3 DNA reads as TGTGCCAGCAGCTTGGGACAGTACTACGAGCAGTACTTC. Residues: CASSLGQYYEQYF.

The chain carries TRBV28 and TRBJ2-7; 12 bases map to TRBD2. CDR1 MDHEN and CDR2 SYDVKM come from the germline V gene. CDR3 size: 18 residues. The V gene end was trimmed by 6 bases and the J gene end by 0 bases; junction bases not matched to a gene: 12. The CDR3 nucleotides are TGTGCCAGCAGGTTCACCGGGACTAGCGGGTTGAGCTCCTACGAGCAGTACTTC. This sequence encodes CASRFTGTSGLSSYEQYF.

This chain links TRBV9 with TRBJ2-7; TRBD2 agrees at 8 bases. The CDR3 totals 14 residues. Germline values: CDR1 SGDLS, CDR2 YYNGEE. V dropped 4 bases and J dropped 3; count of bases not matched to a gene: 6. The CDR3 loop is CASSTGLVFYEQYF. The CDR3 DNA is TGTGCCAGCAGCACGGGACTAGTTTTCTACGAGCAGTACTTC.

The CDR3 protein is CAWRNEFYGYTF. In nucleotides, the CDR3 is TGTGCCTGGAGGAATGAGTTTTATGGCTACACCTTC. This chain links TRBV30 with TRBJ1-2; D is uncertain. V was pared by 3 bases and J by 5 bases, with 10 bases between. The CDR3 is 12 amino acids. Germline V gene data show CDR1 as GTSNPN and CDR2 as SVGIG (reference sequence).

The table lists this clone with a few counts. V usage is TRBV19 and J usage is TRBJ1-2; possible D gene TRBD1, 6 bases. The CDR3 runs 17 residues. Germline CDR1 and CDR2: LNHDA and SQIVND (reference sequence). V lost 0 bases and J 1 base, leaving 15 bases between the germline ends. CDR3 DNA: TGTGCCAGTAGTATAGATGGACAGTTTCCGCATAACTATGGCTACACCTTC. It yields the protein CASSIDGQFPHNYGYTF.

The chain joins TRBV6-5 to TRBJ1-2; D unresolved. The CDR3 totals 13 residues. Trimming cost V 7 bases and J 4 bases, with 13 bases left between them. Per germline, CDR1 MNHEY and CDR2 SVGAGI. The CDR3 here is CASTEGSGYGYTF. In DNA, the CDR3 is TGTGCCAGCACAGAGGGTAGTGGCTATGGCTACACCTTC.